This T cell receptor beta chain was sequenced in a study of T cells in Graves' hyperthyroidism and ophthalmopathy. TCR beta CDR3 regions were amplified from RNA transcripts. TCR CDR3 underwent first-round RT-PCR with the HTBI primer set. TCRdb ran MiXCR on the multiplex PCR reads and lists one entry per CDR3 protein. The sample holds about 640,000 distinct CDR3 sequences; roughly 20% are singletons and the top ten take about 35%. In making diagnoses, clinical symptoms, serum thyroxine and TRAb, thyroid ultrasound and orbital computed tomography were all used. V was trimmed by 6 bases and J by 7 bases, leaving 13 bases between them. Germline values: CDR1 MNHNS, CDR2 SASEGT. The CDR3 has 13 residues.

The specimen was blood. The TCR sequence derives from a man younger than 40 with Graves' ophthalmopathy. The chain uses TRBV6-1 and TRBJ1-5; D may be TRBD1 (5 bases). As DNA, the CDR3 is TGTGCCAGCAGAGAGACAGTAGGCCAGCCCCAGCATTTT. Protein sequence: CASRETVGQPQHF.